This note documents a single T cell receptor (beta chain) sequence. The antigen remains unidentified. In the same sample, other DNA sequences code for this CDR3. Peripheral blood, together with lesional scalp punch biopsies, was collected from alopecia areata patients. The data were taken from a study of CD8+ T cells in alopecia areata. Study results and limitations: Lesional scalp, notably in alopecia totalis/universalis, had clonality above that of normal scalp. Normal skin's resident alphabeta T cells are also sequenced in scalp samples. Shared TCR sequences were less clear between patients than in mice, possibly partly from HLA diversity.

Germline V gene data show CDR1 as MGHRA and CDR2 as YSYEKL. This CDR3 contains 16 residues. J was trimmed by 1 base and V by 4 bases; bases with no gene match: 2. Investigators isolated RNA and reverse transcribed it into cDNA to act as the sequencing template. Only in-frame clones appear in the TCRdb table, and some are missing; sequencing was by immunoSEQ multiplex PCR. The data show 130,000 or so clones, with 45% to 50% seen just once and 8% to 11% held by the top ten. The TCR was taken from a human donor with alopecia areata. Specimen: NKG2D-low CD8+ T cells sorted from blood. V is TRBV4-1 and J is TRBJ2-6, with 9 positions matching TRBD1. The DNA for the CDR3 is TGCGCCAGCAGCCCGGACAGGGGATCTGGGGCCAACGTCCTGACTTTC. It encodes CASSPDRGSGANVLTF.